This T cell receptor beta chain was captured in a study of vaccination effects on CD4 cells after COVID-19. The method was immunoSEQ multiplex PCR; TCRdb's version includes in-frame clones alone and lacks a portion of them. The sample contains about 41,000 clones, 70% of which appear only once. With respect to this clone: The antigen remains unidentified.

Using viral peptide pools, the ViraFEST assay grew out antigen-specific CD4+ T cells prior to sequencing. Following culture for roughly 10 days, CD4+ T cells were isolated. Vaccinated recipients, who were negative for nucleocapsid antibodies, had no history of SARS-CoV-2 infection. Half-medium replacement with IL-2 medium occurred on days 3 and 7. CDR1 SGDLS and CDR2 YYNGEE come from the germline V gene. This CDR3 is built from 16 residues. Trimming removed 0 bases from V and 5 bases from J, with 14 bases in between. The chain uses TRBV9 and TRBJ2-2, with D perhaps TRBD1 or TRBD2 (5 bases each). The source material was CD4+ T cells from PBMCs cultured with HCoV-OC43 spike peptides, sampled before COVID-19 vaccination. As to subset: HCoV-OC43 spike overlapping peptide pool stimulation. This receptor was identified in a human donor who received a COVID-19 vaccine. CDR3 DNA: TGTGCCAGCAGCGTAGCCCCGATTGGGGGAACCGGGGAGCTGTTTTTT. Its translation: CASSVAPIGGTGELFF.